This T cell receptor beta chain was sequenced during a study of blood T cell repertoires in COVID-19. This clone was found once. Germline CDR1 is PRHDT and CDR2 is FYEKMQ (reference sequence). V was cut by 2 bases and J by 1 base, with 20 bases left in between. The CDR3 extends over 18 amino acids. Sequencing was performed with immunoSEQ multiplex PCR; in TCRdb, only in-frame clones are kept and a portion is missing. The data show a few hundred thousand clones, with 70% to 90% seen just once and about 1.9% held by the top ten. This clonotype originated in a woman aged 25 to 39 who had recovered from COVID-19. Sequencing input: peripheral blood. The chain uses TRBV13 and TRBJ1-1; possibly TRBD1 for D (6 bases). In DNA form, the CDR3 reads TGTGCCAGCAGCTTATTTGGCTGGAAGGACAGTGAGAACACTGAAGCTTTCTTT. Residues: CASSLFGWKDSENTEAFF.